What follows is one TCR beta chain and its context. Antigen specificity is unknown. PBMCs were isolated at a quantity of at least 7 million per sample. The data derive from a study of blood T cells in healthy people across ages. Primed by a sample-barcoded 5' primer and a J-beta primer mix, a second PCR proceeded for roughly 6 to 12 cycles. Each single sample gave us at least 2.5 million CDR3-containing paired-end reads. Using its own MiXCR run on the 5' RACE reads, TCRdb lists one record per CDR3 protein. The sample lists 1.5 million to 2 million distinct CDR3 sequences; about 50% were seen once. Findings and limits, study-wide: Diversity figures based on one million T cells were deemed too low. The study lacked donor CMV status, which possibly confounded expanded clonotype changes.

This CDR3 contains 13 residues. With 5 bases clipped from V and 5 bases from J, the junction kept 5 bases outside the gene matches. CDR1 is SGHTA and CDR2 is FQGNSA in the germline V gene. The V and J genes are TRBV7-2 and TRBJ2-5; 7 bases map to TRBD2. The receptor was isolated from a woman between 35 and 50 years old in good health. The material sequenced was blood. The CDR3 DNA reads TGTGCCAGCAGCGGGGACTATCGGGAGACCCAGTACTTC. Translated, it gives CASSGDYRETQYF. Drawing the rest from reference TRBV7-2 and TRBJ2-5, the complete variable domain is GAGVSQSPSNKVTEKGKDVELRCDPISGHTALYWYRQSLGQGLEFLIYFQGNSAPDKSGLPSDRFSAERTGGSVSTLTIQRTQQEDSAVYLCASSGDYRETQYFGPGTRLLVL.